These 20 T cell receptor beta chains originate from one sample sequenced in a study of glioma-infiltrating T cells. Using RNA template, CDR3s of TCR alpha and beta were amplified with iRepertoire arm-PCR. Each CDR3 protein is one row after TCRdb ran MiXCR on the multiplex PCR reads. The sample shows 20,000 to 25,000 distinct CDR3 sequences, around 25% of them seen only once. Material: glioma tissue, nonneoplastic brain tissue, or PBMCs (not recorded which). These receptor sequences come from a human donor with low-grade glioma or glioblastoma, undergoing nonglioma brain surgery, or in good health (not recorded which).

By its share, this clonotype is medium-sized. The chain has TRBV6-1 and TRBJ1-1; D unclear. The CDR3 extends over 13 amino acids. From germline, CDR1 is MNHNS and CDR2 SASEGT. Trimming took 6 bases from V and 0 from J, leaving 8 bases between them. CDR3 protein: CASSVPMNTEAFF. For the CDR3, the DNA is TGTGCCAGCAGCGTCCCTATGAACACTGAAGCTTTCTTT.

This clonotype came up a few times. This rearrangement joins TRBV30 to TRBJ2-1; 11 positions match TRBD1. Germline loops: CDR1 GTSNPN, CDR2 SVGIG (reference sequence). V gave up 2 bases and J gave up 7 bases; unmatched junction bases: 4. This CDR3 is built from 14 residues. CDR3 bases: TGTGCCTGGAGTTTCGGGACAGGGGGGAATGAGCAGTTCTTC. Protein product: CAWSFGTGGNEQFF.

At least ten counts were recorded for this clonotype. The rearrangement links TRBV20-1 to TRBJ2-5, with 10 bases matching TRBD1. Germline V gives CDR1 DFQATT, CDR2 SNEGSKA (reference sequence). V lost 5 bases and J lost 5; bases outside the gene matches: 11. This CDR3 region has 15 residues. DNA of the CDR3: TGCAGTGCTTCCGGGACAGGGGTCCTCAGGGAGACCCAGTACTTC. Protein: CSASGTGVLRETQYF.

In this sample, this clonotype turned up many times. The chain carries TRBV7-9 and TRBJ1-6; D possibly corresponds to TRBD1 (5 bases). The CDR3 totals 14 residues. Germline CDR1 is SEHNR and CDR2 is FQNEAQ (reference sequence). Trimming stripped 1 base from V and 5 bases from J, with 6 bases between. The CDR3 reads CASSLGQNNSPLHF. CDR3 sequence (DNA): TGTGCCAGCAGCTTAGGACAGAATAATTCACCCCTCCACTTT.

J is TRBJ2-3 and V is TRBV7-2, with 8 bases lining up with TRBD2. Germline V gene data show CDR1 as SGHTA and CDR2 as FQGNSA. The V and J ends lost 1 base and 0 bases, in that order; junction bases with no gene match: 9. The CDR3 is 18 amino acids. CDR3 DNA sequence: TGTGCCAGCAGCTTAGGCAGCGGGGGCCTATCTAGCACAGATACGCAGTATTTT. Translating it yields CASSLGSGGLSSTDTQYF.

About this clonotype: Sequence at one end of the junction differs from germline and may be a read error. The CDR3 protein is CASSWGLQPHHF. CDR3 bases: TGTGCCAGTAGTTGGGGTCTACAGCCCCACCATTTT. The rearrangement uses TRBV19 and TRBJ1-5; D ambiguous. Germline V gene sequence: CDR1 LNHDA, CDR2 SQIVND (reference sequence). This CDR3 is 12 amino acids long. Filled out from reference TRBV19 and TRBJ1-5, the complete variable domain reads DGGITQSPKYLFRKEGQNVTLSCEQNLNHDAMYWYRQDPGQGLRLIYYSQIVNDFQKGDIAEGYSVSREKKESFPLTVTSAQKNPTAFYLCASSWGLQPHHFGDGTRLSIL.

V and J are TRBV7-2 and TRBJ2-5; TRBD2 is a possible D gene (5 bases). Per germline, CDR1 SGHTA and CDR2 FQGNSA. The CDR3 spans 14 residues. V lost 6 bases and J 4 bases, leaving 15 bases between the germline ends. The CDR3 nucleotides read TGTGCCAGCAGTCCCTACGGCAGCGGAGAGACCCAGTACTTC. This sequence encodes CASSPYGSGETQYF.

The rearrangement uses TRBV5-5 and TRBJ2-7; D not certain. CDR3 size: 11 residues. The V gene lost 0 bases and the J gene lost 4 bases, with 2 bases spanning the gap. Germline assignment: CDR1 SGHKS and CDR2 YYEKEE (reference sequence). Here the CDR3 reads CASSLGYEQYF. DNA of the CDR3: TGTGCCAGCAGCTTGGGTTACGAGCAGTACTTC.

The rearrangement links TRBV7-8 to TRBJ2-3; 10 positions match TRBD2. The CDR3 runs 18 residues. The germline V gene has CDR1 SGHVS and CDR2 FQNEAQ. V shed 3 bases, J shed 0 bases, and the junction held 9 bases outside the gene matches. This CDR3 reads CASSFWLLAGTSTDTQYF. In DNA, the CDR3 is TGTGCCAGCAGCTTCTGGCTACTAGCGGGGACTAGCACAGATACGCAGTATTTT.

This clonotype was seen only a few times. The V call is TRBV4-2, the J call TRBJ2-7; D gene uncertain. The ends were cut back, 3 bases at V and 1 base at J, with 7 bases in the middle. The CDR3 is made up of 13 amino acids. Germline CDR1 and CDR2: LGHNA and YNFKEQ. Written as DNA, the CDR3 is TGTGCCAGCAGCCATTCTCTATCCTACGAGCAGTACTTC. It encodes CASSHSLSYEQYF.

Judged by abundance, this clonotype is medium-sized (0.01 to 0.1%). The CDR3 DNA is TGTGCCAGTAGTAAAAGGACGGGCCATCAGCCCCAGCATTTT. Its translation is CASSKRTGHQPQHF. The genes are TRBV19 and TRBJ1-5, with unresolved D. Trimming stripped 4 bases from V and 5 bases from J, with 12 bases between. The CDR3 runs to 14 residues. The germline V gene has CDR1 LNHDA and CDR2 SQIVND (reference sequence).

As for this clonotype: Just one base apart from a much larger clone, this may be a read error. The V call is TRBV6-1, the J call TRBJ1-3, with TRBD1 as a possible D gene (6 bases). Germline V gene lookup returns CDR1 MNHNS and CDR2 SASEGT. The CDR3 length is 15 residues. V lost 7 bases, J lost 8 bases, and 21 bases lay in between. The CDR3 DNA reads as TGTGCCAGCATCTACTCAGGGGAGCGCGGATACACCATATATTTT. This encodes CASIYSGERGYTIYF.

This clonotype was seen repeatedly, ten times or more. V and J are TRBV4-3 and TRBJ2-7, with a tentative D call TRBD2 (6 bases). V was cut by 4 bases and J by 9 bases, with 16 bases left in between. CDR1 and CDR2 from the germline V gene are LGHNA and YSLEER. The CDR3 length is 13 residues. The CDR3, as DNA: TGCGCCAGCAGCCGAGATCCCGGGGGTGCGCAGTACTTC. It specifies CASSRDPGGAQYF.

This clonotype was detected many times. The V gene is TRBV6-1, the J gene TRBJ1-2; no definite D call. V was shortened by 4 bases and J by 5 bases, with 8 bases between the two germline ends. Germline V gene sequence: CDR1 MNHNS, CDR2 SASEGT. The CDR3 runs to 12 residues. The CDR3, as DNA: TGTGCCAGCAGTGGCAGTCGGTATGGCTACACCTTC. Translation: CASSGSRYGYTF.

As for this clonotype: Since a much larger clone is just one base distant, this may be a read error. V and J are TRBV20-1 and TRBJ2-5; 8 positions match TRBD1. CDR1 and CDR2 (germline): DFQATT, SNEGSKA (reference sequence). The CDR3 is made up of 14 amino acids. The CDR3 bases are TGCAGTGCCAGGGGGCGGGGCCCCCAAGAGACCAAGTACTTC. It codes for CSARGRGPQETKYF.

This clonotype was detected ten times or more. The rearrangement joins TRBV30 to TRBJ2-3, with D possibly matching TRBD2 (5 bases). This CDR3 has 13 residues. CDR1 is GTSNPN, CDR2 SVGIG, per germline (reference sequence). V gave up 5 bases and J gave up 4 bases, with 13 bases separating them. CDR3 sequence (DNA): TGTGCCTGGTCCCTAGGCGGGCCAGATACGCAGTATTTT. Amino acids: CAWSLGGPDTQYF.

A remark on this clonotype: This could be a read error, since a much larger clone is one nucleotide away. The V and J genes are TRBV20-1 and TRBJ1-6; D is ambiguous. V lost 6 bases and J 4 bases, leaving 16 bases between the germline ends. The germline V gene encodes CDR1 DFQATT and CDR2 SNEGSKA (reference sequence). The CDR3 runs to 15 residues. The CDR3 spells CSAWFGWSYNSPLHF. Written as DNA, the CDR3 is TGCAGTGCATGGTTCGGATGGTCGTATAATTCACCCCTCCACTTT.

In this sample, this clonotype turned up many times. The chain joins TRBV6-1 to TRBJ2-1; 12 nucleotides line up with TRBD2. Germline V lookup: CDR1 MNHNS, CDR2 SASEGT. The CDR3 runs 15 residues. J lost 1 base, V lost 8 bases, and 3 bases had no gene match. CDR3 DNA: TGTGCCAGCGAAACTAGCGGGGGGTCCTACAATGAGCAGTTCTTC. Amino acids: CASETSGGSYNEQFF.

This clonotype turned up a few times. The junction differs from germline at one of its ends, possibly a read error. The rearrangement uses TRBV7-2 and TRBJ2-1; no definite D call. The CDR3 length is 12 residues. Germline V gene data show CDR1 as SGHTA and CDR2 as FQGNSA. CDR3 region: CARSLLGNEQFF. DNA for the CDR3: TGTGCCCGCAGCTTATTGGGCAATGAGCAGTTCTTC.

The table lists this clonotype with many counts. This sequence joins TRBV15 and TRBJ1-4, with 10 bases identical to TRBD1. This CDR3 contains 15 residues. CDR1 LNHNV and CDR2 YYDKDF come from the germline V gene (reference sequence). The ends lost 7 bases at V and 2 bases at J; junction bases unmatched: 4. CDR3 loop: CATTRDRGTNEKLFF. The CDR3 nucleotides are TGTGCCACCACGAGGGACAGGGGTACTAATGAAAAACTGTTTTTT.